The source of this T cell receptor (beta chain) is a study of shared clonotypes between healthy human individuals. General study findings and limits: On the whole, naive subsets had larger estimated richness than memory subsets had. Sharing across four donors was seen in roughly 5.2% of naive CD4 clonotypes.

V gave up 0 bases and J gave up 1 base, with 7 bases separating them. This CDR3 is 14 amino acids long. Germline V gives CDR1 SGHDT, CDR2 YYEEEE. Libraries were prepared by immunoSEQ multiplex PCR; TCRdb keeps only in-frame clonotypes and omits some of them. The profile covers about 1.1 million clones, with approximately 80% appearing a single time and around 0.61% taken by the ten largest. A note on this clone: Its specificity is unknown.

The gene calls are TRBV5-6 and TRBJ1-2; D is unclear. This clonotype was obtained from a man between 18 and 29 years old in good health. Some clones in this sample may be carry-over from other donors' samples. The sequencing input was memory CD4+ T cells from PBMCs. Subset indicated: CD45RA-negative fraction. DNA for the CDR3: TGTGCCAGCAGCTTGGAGTCAGTTAACTATGGCTACACCTTC. Translated, it gives CASSLESVNYGYTF.